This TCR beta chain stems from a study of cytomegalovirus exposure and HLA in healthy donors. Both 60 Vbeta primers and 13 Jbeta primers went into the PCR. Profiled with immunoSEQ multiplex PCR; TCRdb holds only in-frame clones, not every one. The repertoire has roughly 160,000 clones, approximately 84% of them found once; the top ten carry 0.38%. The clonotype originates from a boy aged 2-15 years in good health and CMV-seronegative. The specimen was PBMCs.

This CDR3 reads CASSLADSSSEQYF. For the CDR3, the DNA is TGCGCCAGCAGCTTGGCGGACTCCTCGAGCGAGCAGTACTTC. The chain is built from TRBV5-1 and TRBJ2-7; D might be TRBD2 (5 bases). This CDR3 is built from 14 residues. V was clipped by 0 bases and J by 6 bases, with 13 bases between them. Germline lookup yields CDR1 SGHRS and CDR2 YFSETQ.